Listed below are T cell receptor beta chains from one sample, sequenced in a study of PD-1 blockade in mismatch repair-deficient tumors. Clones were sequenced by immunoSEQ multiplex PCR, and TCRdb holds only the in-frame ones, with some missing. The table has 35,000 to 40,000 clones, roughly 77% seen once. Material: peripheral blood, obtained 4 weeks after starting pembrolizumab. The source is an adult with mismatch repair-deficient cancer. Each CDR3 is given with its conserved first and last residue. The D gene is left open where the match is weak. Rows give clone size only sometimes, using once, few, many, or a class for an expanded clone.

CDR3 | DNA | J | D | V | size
CASSDSTSGSNEQFF | TGTGCCAGCAGTGACTCGACTAGCGGGAGCAATGAGCAGTTCTTC | TRBJ2-1 | TRBD2 | TRBV6-4 | medium-sized
CASSYDSNPYNEQFF | TGTGCCAGCAGTTATGACTCAAACCCCTACAATGAGCAGTTCTTC | TRBJ2-1 | - | TRBV6-6 | -
CASSVQQGNYGYTF | TGTGCCAGCAGCGTACAACAGGGTAACTATGGCTACACCTTC | TRBJ1-2 | - | TRBV5-4 | few
CASSVQGAGSYEQYF | TGTGCCAGCAGCGTACAGGGAGCCGGCTCCTACGAGCAGTACTTC | TRBJ2-7 | - | TRBV28 | -
CASSPRTAQSEQYF | TGTGCCAGCAGCCCGAGGACAGCTCAGAGCGAGCAGTACTTC | TRBJ2-7 | - | TRBV7-9 | few
CASSQDGASGKLANTGELFF | TGCGCCAGCAGCCAAGATGGGGCTAGCGGGAAACTAGCGAACACCGGGGAGCTGTTTTTT | TRBJ2-2 | TRBD2 | TRBV4-3 | -
CASSLYGDSSYEQYF | TGTGCCAGCAGTTTATACGGGGACAGCTCCTACGAGCAGTACTTC | TRBJ2-7 | TRBD1 | TRBV28 | -
CASSPGEARAIRSHVAFF | TGTGCCAGCAGCCCAGGAGAGGCGCGGGCCATACGGTCACACGTAGCTTTCTTT | TRBJ1-1 | - | TRBV4-2 | -
CATGTYNEQFF | TGTGCCACGGGGACATACAATGAGCAGTTCTTC | TRBJ2-1 | - | TRBV19 | -
CASSLAGGAGNTIYF | TGTGCCAGCAGCTTAGCAGGGGGCGCTGGAAACACCATATATTTT | TRBJ1-3 | TRBD1 | TRBV7-9 | few
CGLGTGKNIQYF | TGTGGCCTGGGGACAGGCAAAAACATTCAGTACTTC | TRBJ2-4 | TRBD1 | TRBV30 | -
CASSQERGVAYEQYF | TGCGCCAGCAGCCAAGAGAGAGGGGTTGCCTACGAGCAGTACTTC | TRBJ2-7 | - | TRBV4-1 | -
CASPCSEQYF | TGTGCCAGCCCCTGTAGCGAGCAGTACTTC | TRBJ2-7 | - | TRBV28 | -
CASSSRGGLAGVGGNEQFF | TGTGCCAGCAGCTCTCGGGGGGGACTAGCGGGAGTAGGAGGCAATGAGCAGTTCTTC | TRBJ2-1 | TRBD2 | TRBV5-4 | -
CATSRVGGLAKNIQYF | TGTGCCACCAGCAGAGTGGGGGGTCTAGCCAAAAACATTCAGTACTTC | TRBJ2-4 | - | TRBV15 | -
CASSVGTTSLNTEAFF | TGTGCCAGCAGCGTAGGTACGACCTCATTGAACACTGAAGCTTTCTTT | TRBJ1-1 | - | TRBV9 | -
CASSTHAGQGGNTIYF | TGTGCCAGCAGCACTCACGCGGGACAGGGTGGAAACACCATATATTTT | TRBJ1-3 | TRBD1 | TRBV4-2 | -
CASSPLWGNTGELFF | TGTGCCAGCTCACCACTCTGGGGAAACACCGGGGAGCTGTTTTTT | TRBJ2-2 | - | TRBV18 | -
CASSRWSQHF | TGTGCCAGCAGCCGGTGGTCCCAGCATTTT | TRBJ1-5 | - | TRBV6-4 | -
CASSTSGSGQFF | TGTGCCAGCAGTACTAGCGGGAGTGGGCAGTTCTTC | TRBJ2-1 | TRBD2 | TRBV27 | -
CASSLVPGQTEGYTF | TGTGCCAGCAGCTTAGTACCGGGACAGACCGAGGGCTACACCTTC | TRBJ1-2 | TRBD1 | TRBV11-3 | -
CATSRAGGGPARGAGELFF | TGTGCCACCAGCAGAGCCGGAGGGGGCCCTGCGAGAGGCGCCGGGGAGCTGTTTTTT | TRBJ2-2 | - | TRBV15 | -
CASGYPYEQYF | TGTGCCAGCGGGTACCCGTACGAGCAGTACTTC | TRBJ2-7 | - | TRBV6-5 | -
CAWSPGQGWNTEAFF | TGTGCCTGGAGCCCTGGACAGGGATGGAACACTGAAGCTTTCTTT | TRBJ1-1 | TRBD1 | TRBV30 | -
CASSPRDRGDTIYF | TGTGCCAGCTCACCCCGGGACAGAGGGGACACCATATATTTT | TRBJ1-3 | TRBD1 | TRBV18 | -
CASRQGGGTEAFF | TGTGCCAGCAGGCAGGGGGGAGGTACTGAAGCTTTCTTT | TRBJ1-1 | TRBD1 | TRBV6-5 | -
CASSLLGYEQYF | TGTGCCAGCAGCTTGCTTGGGTACGAGCAGTACTTC | TRBJ2-7 | - | TRBV7-2 | -
CSSDRGNEQFF | TGCAGCTCGGACAGGGGAAATGAGCAGTTCTTC | TRBJ2-1 | TRBD1 | TRBV29-1 | -
CASGLVGQNTEAFF | TGTGCTAGTGGTTTGGTCGGACAGAACACTGAAGCTTTCTTT | TRBJ1-1 | - | TRBV12-5 | once
CASSSAGGLGNEQFF | TGTGCCAGCAGTTCAGCGGGAGGGTTAGGCAATGAGCAGTTCTTC | TRBJ2-1 | TRBD2 | TRBV28 | -
CASNPGVRNQPQHF | TGTGCCAGCAATCCGGGGGTGCGGAATCAGCCCCAGCATTTT | TRBJ1-5 | - | TRBV2 | -
CASSRQGPTEAFF | TGTGCCAGCAGCCGACAGGGACCCACTGAAGCTTTCTTT | TRBJ1-1 | TRBD1 | TRBV6-5 | -